The 3 T cell receptor beta chains in this list originate from one sample, sequenced in a study of molecular identifiers for immune sequencing clone quantification. A single record per CDR3 protein comes from TCRdb applying MiXCR to the PCR reads. The sample carries fewer than 350,000 distinct CDR3 sequences, about a fifth recorded once. The sample taken for sequencing was naive CD8+ T cells from blood, with Jurkat cell RNA spiked in. Indicated subset: FACS-sorted CD8+CD4-CCR7+CD45RA+ naive T cells. Receptor source: a human donor in good health. Some libraries in this study had Jurkat cell RNA spiked in.

This clonotype has more than one count but fewer than ten. The chain's CDR3 is CASSLVLGAPNTEAFF. As DNA, the CDR3 is TGTGCCAGCAGCTTAGTACTCGGGGCGCCGAACACTGAAGCTTTCTTT. The rearrangement links TRBV7-9 to TRBJ1-1; possible D gene TRBD1, 5 bases. The germline gives CDR1 SEHNR, CDR2 FQNEAQ (reference sequence). V was cut by 1 base and J by 1 base, with 13 bases left in between. The CDR3 has 16 amino acids.

Of note for this clonotype: A far larger clone lies a single base away; this is likely a read error. The V and J genes are TRBV5-6 and TRBJ2-7; D not certain. There are 13 residues in the CDR3. The germline CDR1 and CDR2 sequences are SGHDT and YYEEEE. Here the CDR3 reads CASSLGVSYERYF. Written as DNA, the CDR3 is TGTGCCAGCAGCTTGGGTGTCTCCTACGAGCGGTACTTC.

Of note for this clonotype: Sequence at one end of the junction differs from germline and may be a read error. The chain has TRBV5-3 and TRBJ2-3, with 9 nucleotides matching TRBD1. TRBV5-3 belongs to the ORF category, with a function that is uncertain. The length of the CDR3 is 16 residues. The CDR3 is CASSFGGTGMTDTQYF. CDR3 DNA sequence: TGTGCCAGCAGCTTTGGTGGGACAGGGATGACAGATACGCAGTATTTT.